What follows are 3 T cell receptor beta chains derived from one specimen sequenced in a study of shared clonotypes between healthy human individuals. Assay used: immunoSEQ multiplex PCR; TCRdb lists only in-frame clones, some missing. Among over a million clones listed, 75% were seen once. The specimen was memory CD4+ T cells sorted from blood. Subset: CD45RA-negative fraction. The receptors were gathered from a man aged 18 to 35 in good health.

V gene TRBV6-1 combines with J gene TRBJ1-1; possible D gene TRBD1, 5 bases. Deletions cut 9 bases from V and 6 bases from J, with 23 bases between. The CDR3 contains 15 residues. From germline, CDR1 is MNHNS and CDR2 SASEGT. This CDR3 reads CASSWGGVKAAEAFF. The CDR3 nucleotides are TGTGCCAGTTCTTGGGGGGGGGTGAAGGCAGCTGAAGCTTTCTTT.

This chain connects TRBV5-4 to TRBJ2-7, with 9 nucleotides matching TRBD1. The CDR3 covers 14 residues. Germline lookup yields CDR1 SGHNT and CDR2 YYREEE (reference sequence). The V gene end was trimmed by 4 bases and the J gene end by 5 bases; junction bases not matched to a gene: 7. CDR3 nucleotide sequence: TGTGCCAGCAGCCGGGGGACAGGGTTCGACGAGCAGTACTTC. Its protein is CASSRGTGFDEQYF.

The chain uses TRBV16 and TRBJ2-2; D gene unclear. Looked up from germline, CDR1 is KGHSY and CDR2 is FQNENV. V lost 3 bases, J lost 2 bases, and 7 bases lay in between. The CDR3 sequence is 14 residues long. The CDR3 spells CASSHRSNTGELFF. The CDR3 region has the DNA TGTGCCAGCAGCCATAGGTCTAACACCGGGGAGCTGTTTTTT.